This T cell receptor beta chain stems from a study of T cells in narcolepsy. This clone was detected a few times. The same CDR3 can be traced to other DNA sequences in this sample. TCRdb's table, derived via immunoSEQ multiplex PCR, lists solely in-frame clones and lacks some. The sample includes around 30,000 clones, around four fifths of them seen just once. V lost 2 bases and J lost 6, with 11 bases in between. Germline assignment: CDR1 MNHNY and CDR2 SVGAGI (reference sequence). There are 14 residues in the CDR3. Sequenced input: CD45RA- memory CD4+ T cells from PBMCs. The receptor was derived from a human donor with narcolepsy. This chain links TRBV6-6 with TRBJ1-5; maybe TRBD1 (6 bases). As DNA, the CDR3 is TGTGCCAGCAGTTACGGGCAGGGGAGTCAGCCCCAGCATTTT. It codes for CASSYGQGSQPQHF.